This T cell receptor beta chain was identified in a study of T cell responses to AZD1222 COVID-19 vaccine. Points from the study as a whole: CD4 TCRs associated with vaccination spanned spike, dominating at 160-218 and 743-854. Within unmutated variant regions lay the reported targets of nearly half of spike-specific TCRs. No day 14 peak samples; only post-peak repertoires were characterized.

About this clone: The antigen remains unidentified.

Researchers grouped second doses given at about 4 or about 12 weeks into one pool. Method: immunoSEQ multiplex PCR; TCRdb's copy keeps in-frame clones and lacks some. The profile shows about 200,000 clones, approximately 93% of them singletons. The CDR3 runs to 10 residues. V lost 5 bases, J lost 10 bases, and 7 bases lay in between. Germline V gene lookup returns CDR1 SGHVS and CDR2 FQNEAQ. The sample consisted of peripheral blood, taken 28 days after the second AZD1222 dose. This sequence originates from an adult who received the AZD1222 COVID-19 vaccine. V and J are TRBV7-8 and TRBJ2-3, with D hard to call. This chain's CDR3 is CASSLRAQYF. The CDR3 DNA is TGTGCCAGCAGCCTACGTGCGCAGTATTTT.